The rows below give T cell receptor beta chains drawn from one sample of a study of T cell repertoires in cytomegalovirus infection. A single record per CDR3 protein comes from TCRdb applying MiXCR to the reads. There are around 770,000 distinct CDR3 sequences in the sample; around 29% occur only once, and approximately 14% lies in the top ten. For these TCRs, the target antigens are not known. This specimen was cultured CD8+ T cells from PBMCs, taken from culture after CMV antigen stimulation. All receptors derive from a human donor in good health (CMV status not recorded). Some clones in this sample may be carry-over from other donors' samples. Each CDR3 is given with its conserved first and last residue. Fields, in order: J gene, D gene, V gene, CDR3 length, clone size, CDR3 DNA, CDR3 protein. A D gene is named only where the DNA matches it firmly. For some rows the clone size is stated as once, few or many, or as a class when expanded; others skip it.

J: TRBJ2-1; D: NA; V: TRBV11-3; length: 12; size: NA; DNA: TGTGCCAGCAGCTCTCGACGGAATGAGCAGTTCTTC; CDR3: CASSSRRNEQFF
J: TRBJ2-1; D: TRBD1; V: TRBV5-4; length: 15; size: few; DNA: TGTGCCAGCAGCTTGGAGAAGAGGGGGCGGCTTGAGCAGTTCTTC; CDR3: CASSLEKRGRLEQFF
J: TRBJ2-1; D: NA; V: TRBV20-1; length: 15; size: NA; DNA: TGCAGTGCAAACCGCGTGGGAACAGACTACAATGAGCAGTTCTTC; CDR3: CSANRVGTDYNEQFF
J: TRBJ1-2; D: NA; V: TRBV7-9; length: 12; size: medium-sized; DNA: TGTGCCGCCGGTAGGGAGGACTATGGCTACACCTTC; CDR3: CAAGREDYGYTF
J: TRBJ1-2; D: NA; V: TRBV6-2/TRBV6-3; length: 14; size: few; DNA: TGTGCCAGCAGTTACGTACAGGGCGGCTATGGCTACACCTTC; CDR3: CASSYVQGGYGYTF
J: TRBJ1-3; D: NA; V: TRBV7-6; length: 15; size: NA; DNA: TGTGCCAGCAGCTTTTCGGGGGCTCGTGGAAACACCATATATTTT; CDR3: CASSFSGARGNTIYF
J: TRBJ2-3; D: TRBD1; V: TRBV7-9; length: 17; size: NA; DNA: TGTGCCAGCAGCTTACAACAGGGGGCAGGGGGGGAAGATACGCAGTATTTT; CDR3: CASSLQQGAGGEDTQYF
J: TRBJ1-5; D: TRBD1; V: TRBV7-6; length: 15; size: many; DNA: TGTGCCAGCAGCTTCATACAGGGGAGGGATCAGCCCCAGCATTTT; CDR3: CASSFIQGRDQPQHF
J: TRBJ2-7; D: TRBD1; V: TRBV7-9; length: 14; size: NA; DNA: TGTGCCAGCAGCTCGGGACAGGGGGCCCACGAGCAGTACTTC; CDR3: CASSSGQGAHEQYF
J: TRBJ1-4; D: NA; V: TRBV29-1; length: 13; size: NA; DNA: TGCAGCGTCGTCCACTCAACTAATGAAAAACTGTTTTTT; CDR3: CSVVHSTNEKLFF
J: TRBJ2-1; D: NA; V: TRBV6-2/TRBV6-3; length: 15; size: few; DNA: TGTGCCAGCAGCCGTGACAGGACCCTCGGGAATGAGCAGTTCTTC; CDR3: CASSRDRTLGNEQFF
J: TRBJ1-1; D: NA; V: TRBV12-3/TRBV12-4; length: 14; size: NA; DNA: TGTGCCAGCACCCTGATGAGACGGGGGACTGAAGCTTTCTTT; CDR3: CASTLMRRGTEAFF
J: TRBJ1-2; D: NA; V: TRBV27; length: 15; size: NA; DNA: TGTGCCAGCAGTTTAGCACGGGACGCTCAATATGGCTACACCTTC; CDR3: CASSLARDAQYGYTF
J: TRBJ1-1; D: NA; V: TRBV12-3/TRBV12-4; length: 13; size: few; DNA: TGTGCCAGCACTGGCCGGGGGGACACTGAAGCTTTCTTT; CDR3: CASTGRGDTEAFF
J: TRBJ1-2; D: NA; V: TRBV27; length: 13; size: few; DNA: TGTGCCAGCAGTCCGACGATCTGGTATGGCTACACCTTC; CDR3: CASSPTIWYGYTF
J: TRBJ2-3; D: TRBD1; V: TRBV5-1; length: 14; size: few; DNA: TGCGCCAGCAGTCAGGACAGGAGCACAGATACGCAGTATTTT; CDR3: CASSQDRSTDTQYF
J: TRBJ1-1; D: TRBD1; V: TRBV28; length: 15; size: few; DNA: TGTGCCAGCAGTTTGCGGACAGGTTGGAACACTGAAGCTTTCTTT; CDR3: CASSLRTGWNTEAFF
J: TRBJ2-1; D: NA; V: TRBV27; length: 16; size: NA; DNA: TGTGCCAGCAGTTCCCCGGACAGATTGTCCTACAATGAGCAGTTCTTC; CDR3: CASSSPDRLSYNEQFF
J: TRBJ2-1; D: TRBD1; V: TRBV27; length: 15; size: NA; DNA: TGTGCCACTTCCGTCCGGGACAGGGCTTACAATGAGCAGTTCTTC; CDR3: CATSVRDRAYNEQFF
J: TRBJ2-2; D: NA; V: TRBV7-9; length: 15; size: NA; DNA: TGTGCCAGCAGCTTAGTTGGTCTGGAGACCGGGGAGCTGTTTTTT; CDR3: CASSLVGLETGELFF
J: TRBJ2-7; D: NA; V: TRBV7-8; length: 12; size: many; DNA: TGTGCCAGCAGCTTAGGAGAAAACGAGCAGTACTTC; CDR3: CASSLGENEQYF
J: TRBJ1-3; D: NA; V: TRBV12-3/TRBV12-4; length: 13; size: few; DNA: TGTGCCAGCAGTTTGAGTCGTAGGGACACCATATATTTT; CDR3: CASSLSRRDTIYF
J: TRBJ1-3; D: NA; V: TRBV29-1; length: 14; size: few; DNA: TGCAGCGTACACAGAGGGGTCTCCGGAAACACCATATATTTT; CDR3: CSVHRGVSGNTIYF
J: TRBJ2-2; D: NA; V: TRBV7-9; length: 10; size: many; DNA: TGTGCCAGCGGGGACGGGGAGCTGTTTTTT; CDR3: CASGDGELFF
J: TRBJ2-4; D: NA; V: TRBV7-8; length: 15; size: many; DNA: TGTGCCAGCAGCCCCTGGGTCGGGGCCAAAAACATTCAGTACTTC; CDR3: CASSPWVGAKNIQYF
J: TRBJ2-1; D: NA; V: TRBV6-5; length: 13; size: NA; DNA: TGTGCCAGCAGTTACCGATACTACAATGAGCAGTTCTTC; CDR3: CASSYRYYNEQFF
J: TRBJ1-6; D: TRBD1; V: TRBV5-6; length: 16; size: NA; DNA: TGTGCCAGCAGTTTACAGGGGATGCCCTATAATTCACCCCTCCACTTT; CDR3: CASSLQGMPYNSPLHF
J: TRBJ2-3; D: TRBD2; V: TRBV6-5; length: 18; size: NA; DNA: TGTGCCAGCAGCCCGCACAACCGGGACTACCGTGGCACAGATACGCAGTATTTT; CDR3: CASSPHNRDYRGTDTQYF
J: TRBJ1-5; D: TRBD1; V: TRBV27; length: 18; size: NA; DNA: TGTGCCAGCAGTTCCCTGGGACAGGGGACCCTACGTAATCAGCCCCAGCATTTT; CDR3: CASSSLGQGTLRNQPQHF
J: TRBJ2-1; D: NA; V: TRBV11-2; length: 14; size: NA; DNA: TGTGCCAGCATACCTATAGCGTTCGACAATGAGCAGTTCTTC; CDR3: CASIPIAFDNEQFF
J: TRBJ1-4; D: TRBD1; V: TRBV15; length: 14; size: NA; DNA: TGTGCCACCAGCAGGAGACAGGGCGGCGAAAAACTGTTTTTT; CDR3: CATSRRQGGEKLFF
J: TRBJ1-2; D: TRBD1; V: TRBV6-5; length: 14; size: NA; DNA: TGTGCCAACAGTATCAGGGGGTTTGACTATGGCTACACCTTC; CDR3: CANSIRGFDYGYTF